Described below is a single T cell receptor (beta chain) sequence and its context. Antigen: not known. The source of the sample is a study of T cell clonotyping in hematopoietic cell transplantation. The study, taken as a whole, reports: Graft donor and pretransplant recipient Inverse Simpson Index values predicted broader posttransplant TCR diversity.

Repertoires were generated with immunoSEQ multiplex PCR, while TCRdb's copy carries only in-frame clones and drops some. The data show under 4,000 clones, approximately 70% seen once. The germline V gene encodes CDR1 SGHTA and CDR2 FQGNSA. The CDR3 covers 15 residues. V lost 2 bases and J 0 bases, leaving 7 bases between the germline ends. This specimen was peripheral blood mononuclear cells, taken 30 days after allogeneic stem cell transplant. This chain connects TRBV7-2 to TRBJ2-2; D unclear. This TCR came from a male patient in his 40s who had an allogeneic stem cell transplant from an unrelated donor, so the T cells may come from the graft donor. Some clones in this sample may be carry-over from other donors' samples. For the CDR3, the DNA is TGTGCCAGCAGCTTAAACCCCGCGAACACCGGGGAGCTGTTTTTT. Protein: CASSLNPANTGELFF.